Each of the 14 T cell receptor beta chains below was sequenced from the same sample in a study of spatial heterogeneity in lung cancer. Time point reported: sample taken at primary tumor resection. General study points: Expanded intratumoral alpha and beta TCR counts tracked tumor mutation counts.

Using its own MiXCR run on the 5' RACE reads, TCRdb lists one record per CDR3 protein. Here the sample spans 150 or so distinct CDR3 sequences, less than 45% being singletons. These receptors lack a known antigen. Sequencing was performed on lung tumor tissue, taken at surgery. The source of these receptors is a male donor with early-stage non-small cell lung cancer.

About this clonotype itself: This beta chain represents an off-target read in a library built for alpha chains; its size is of limited meaning. V is TRBV29-1 and J is TRBJ1-5; 7 bases map to TRBD1. V lost 4 bases, J lost 2 bases, and 2 bases stayed unmatched. Germline CDR1 reads SQVTM; CDR2 reads ANQGSEA. The CDR3 is 13 residues long. CDR3 bases: TGCAGCGTTGGACAGGGTCGCAATCAGCCCCAGCATTTT. Encoded protein: CSVGQGRNQPQHF.

This clonotype was seen a handful of times. As an off-target read in a library built for alpha chains, this beta chain has a frequency of little significance. The chain links TRBV12-3 or TRBV12-4 to TRBJ2-7; D remains unclear. The CDR3 is 12 residues long. Trimming cost V 2 bases and J 2 bases, with 4 bases left between them. The CDR3 bases are TGTGCCAGCAGTTTAATTACCTACGAGCAGTACTTC. Translated: CASSLITYEQYF.

Regarding this clonotype: This beta chain is an unintended read in a library built for alpha chains; its size means little. The chain has TRBV7-2 and TRBJ2-4; 7 positions match TRBD1. With V trimmed by 1 base and J by 9 bases, 12 bases remained unmatched. The CDR3 extends over 16 amino acids. CDR1 is SGHTA and CDR2 is FQGNSA in the germline V gene. CDR3 loop: CASSLVLDRDASIQYF. The CDR3 nucleotides are TGTGCCAGCAGCTTAGTCCTTGACAGGGACGCCAGCATTCAGTACTTC.

Worth noting for this clonotype: The library was designed around alpha chains, so this beta chain is a stray read whose abundance carries little weight. The chain is built from TRBV9 and TRBJ2-7; D unresolved. V gave up 1 base and J gave up 0 bases, with 8 bases separating them. CDR1 SGDLS and CDR2 YYNGEE come from the germline V gene. The CDR3 has 14 residues. The chain's CDR3 is CASSVLGDSYEQYF. The CDR3 nucleotides are TGTGCCAGCAGCGTACTAGGTGACTCCTACGAGCAGTACTTC. The complete variable domain, with remaining parts taken from reference TRBV9 and TRBJ2-7, reads DSGVTQTPKHLITATGQRVTLRCSPRSGDLSVYWYQQSLDQGLQFLIQYYNGEERAKGNILERFSAQQFPDLHSELNLSSLELGDSALYFCASSVLGDSYEQYFGPGTRLTVT.

Concerning this clonotype itself: With the library built for alpha chains, this beta chain is off target and its frequency is not meaningful. The V gene is TRBV5-1, the J gene TRBJ2-5; 8 bases align to TRBD2. With 4 bases clipped from V and 5 bases from J, the junction kept 4 bases outside the gene matches. Germline loops: CDR1 SGHRS, CDR2 YFSETQ. The CDR3 covers 13 residues. CDR3 nucleotide sequence: TGCGCCAGCAGCCAGCGGGAGAGGGAGACCCAGTACTTC. Its protein is CASSQRERETQYF.

In the case of this clonotype: Little can be read into the size of this beta chain, an off-target read in a library designed for alpha chains. This chain uses TRBV20-1 with TRBJ2-3; 8 bases agree with TRBD1. Germline trimming cut 6 bases from V and 6 bases from J; bases unmatched to any gene: 17. The V gene's germline CDR1 is DFQATT and CDR2 SNEGSKA (reference sequence). The CDR3 has 16 residues. The CDR3 loop reads CSARLFRGHTGDTQYF. The CDR3 DNA is TGCAGTGCCCGGCTGTTCAGGGGGCACACAGGGGATACGCAGTATTTT.

As for this clonotype: The library was prepared for alpha chains; this beta chain is a stray read, so its frequency means little. This chain uses TRBV5-1 with TRBJ2-7; possibly TRBD2 for D (6 bases). The germline V gene has CDR1 SGHRS and CDR2 YFSETQ. Trimming removed 0 bases from V and 5 bases from J, with 12 bases in between. This CDR3 contains 14 residues. CDR3 sequence reads: CASSLGDWRNEQYF. CDR3 sequence (DNA): TGCGCCAGCAGCTTGGGGGACTGGAGAAACGAGCAGTACTTC. Full variable domain (missing parts from reference TRBV5-1 and TRBJ2-7): KAGVTQTPRYLIKTRGQQVTLSCSPISGHRSVSWYQQTPGQGLQFLFEYFSETQRNKGNFPGRFSGRQFSNSRSEMNVSTLELGDSALYLCASSLGDWRNEQYFGPGTRLTVT.

Concerning this clonotype itself: Within a library made for alpha chains, this beta chain is off target, and its count is uninformative. The CDR3 region is CASSYGGLNTEAFF. The CDR3, as DNA: TGTGCCAGCAGTTACGGTGGCCTGAACACTGAAGCTTTCTTT. The V call is TRBV6-2 or TRBV6-3, the J call TRBJ1-1; D call uncertain. The CDR3 length is 14 residues. Germline lookup yields CDR1 MNHEY and CDR2 SVGEGT. The V gene lost 2 bases and the J gene lost 0 bases, with 7 bases spanning the gap.

As for this clonotype: The size of this beta chain means little, since it is a stray read in a library made for alpha chains. The chain has TRBV3-1 and TRBJ2-7; no reliable D call. V lost 0 bases and J 2 bases, leaving 11 bases between the germline ends. Germline V gives CDR1 LGHDT, CDR2 YNNKEL (reference sequence). This CDR3 is 15 amino acids long. CDR3: CASSQDRRVAYEQYF. CDR3 DNA sequence: TGTGCCAGCAGCCAAGATAGAAGGGTTGCCTACGAGCAGTACTTC.

Note on this clonotype: This beta chain slipped into a library made for alpha chains as a stray read, so its size is not meaningful. J is TRBJ2-7 and V is TRBV12-3 or TRBV12-4, with 8 bases lining up with TRBD1. The CDR3 is 17 amino acids. Trimming at V came to 0 bases and at J to 0 bases, leaving 7 bases not matched to a gene. The CDR3 reads CASSLASTGVSSYEQYF. The CDR3 nucleotides are TGTGCCAGCAGTTTAGCGTCGACAGGGGTGAGCTCCTACGAGCAGTACTTC.

This clonotype was found a few times. This beta chain appears as a stray read in a library generated for alpha chains; its size is not informative. CDR3 region: CASSSSRREAPRRQETQYF. For the CDR3, the DNA is TGTGCCAGCAGCTCCTCTCGGAGGGAGGCCCCCCGTCGGCAAGAGACCCAGTACTTC. The chain has TRBV7-2 and TRBJ2-5, with a tentative D call TRBD2 (6 bases). V was clipped by 4 bases and J by 2 bases, with 26 bases between them. Germline V gene data show CDR1 as SGHTA and CDR2 as FQGNSA. The CDR3 contains 19 residues.

To note about this clonotype: One end of the junction fails to match germline, which may point to a read error. This beta chain turned up in a library designed for alpha chains; as an off-target read, its abundance says little. CDR3 coding DNA: TGTGCCAGCAGTGAAAACAGGGCTGAGGCTTTCTTT. This translates into CASSENRAEAFF. This chain links TRBV2 with TRBJ1-1, with D perhaps TRBD1 (6 bases). Germline values: CDR1 SNHLY, CDR2 FYNNEI. The CDR3 runs 12 residues.

A note on this clonotype: A library made for alpha chains picked up this beta chain off target, so its size means little. Here the CDR3 reads CASSYLSTDTQYF. In nucleotides, the CDR3 is TGTGCCAGCAGCTACCTAAGCACAGATACGCAGTATTTT. The chain employs TRBV11-2 and TRBJ2-3; no firm D call. CDR3 length: 13 residues. The germline V and J ends were trimmed by 4 bases and 0 bases, with 5 bases remaining between them. Germline CDR1 is SGHAT and CDR2 is FQNNGV.

For this clonotype: A library made for alpha chains picked up this beta chain off target, so its size means little. The genes are TRBV19 and TRBJ2-7; 8 bases match TRBD2. Germline trimming cut 5 bases from V and 4 bases from J; bases unmatched to any gene: 10. CDR1 is LNHDA, CDR2 SQIVND, per germline (reference sequence). This CDR3 is built from 15 residues. The CDR3 nucleotides read TGTGCCAGTAGTCCCCGCACTAGCGGTTTTTACGAGCAGTACTTC. It encodes CASSPRTSGFYEQYF.